The sequence of this T cell receptor (beta chain) was determined in a study of cytomegalovirus exposure and HLA in healthy donors. As for the study in general: Drawn from HLA-typed donors, about 82 million unique TCRs were held in an early data release. Findings and caveats of the study: Sequencing artifact likely explains a cluster of highly shared sequence variants.

The CDR3 extends over 16 amino acids. CDR1 and CDR2 (germline): MNHGY, SVAAGI. The trim removed 0 bases at V and 2 bases at J, leaving 6 bases unmatched. 13 Jbeta primers and 60 Vbeta primers were used for the PCR. TCRdb keeps only in-frame clones here, not all; method: immunoSEQ multiplex PCR. This sample's clone table lists about 120,000 clones. Comments on this clone: The antigen is undetermined.

Each donor's status was that of a healthy bone marrow donor. V usage is TRBV6-9 and J usage is TRBJ2-5; 7 bases are a match to TRBD2. Sequenced input: PBMCs. The receptor was derived from a young man in good health and CMV-seronegative. CDR3 amino acids: CASSYSAGVGQETQYF. The CDR3 DNA reads as TGTGCCAGCAGTTATTCGGCGGGAGTTGGGCAAGAGACCCAGTACTTC.